Following are 9 T cell receptor beta chains from one sample sequenced in a study of regulatory T cells in long-lasting Graves disease. Stated time point: newly diagnosed GD, antithyroid drugs for less than 3 months. With RNA extracted from PBMCs as input, the TCR library was made. Sequencing libraries for TCR beta were prepared with iRepertoire HTBI primers and Arm-PCR of CDR3 regions. TCRdb fed the multiplex PCR reads into MiXCR, producing one record per CDR3 protein. The sample shows roughly 410,000 distinct CDR3 sequences, about 15% of them seen only once. The same data also went into a second study, on T cells in Graves' hyperthyroidism and ophthalmopathy.

The sequencing used peripheral blood mononuclear cells (PBMCs), collected at new diagnosis, from a patient treated with antithyroid drugs. These receptors were obtained from a woman in her forties with Graves disease.

About this clonotype itself: One base away lies a much larger clone, so this may be a sequencing read error. The chain uses TRBV28 and TRBJ1-2; D perhaps matches TRBD1 (5 bases). The CDR3 extends over 15 amino acids. Germline V CDR1 and CDR2: MDHEN, SYDVKM. The chain's CDR3 is CASSLGSGLGYDYTF. CDR3 in DNA: TGTGCCAGCAGTTTAGGCTCAGGGTTGGGCTATGACTACACCTTC.

This clonotype was counted at least ten times. The J gene is TRBJ2-1, the V gene TRBV11-3; D ambiguous. Germline assignment: CDR1 SGHNT and CDR2 YENEEA. This CDR3 comprises 15 residues. V lost 5 bases, J lost 0 bases, and 11 bases lay in between. CDR3 nucleotide sequence: TGTGCCAGCAGCCTCGACTTGAGCTCCTACAATGAGCAGTTCTTC. Its translation is CASSLDLSSYNEQFF. Filled out from reference TRBV11-3 and TRBJ2-1, the complete variable domain reads EAGVVQSPRYKIIEKKQPVAFWCNPISGHNTLYWYLQNLGQGPELLIRYENEEAVDDSQLPKDRFSAERLKGVDSTLKIQPAELGDSAVYLCASSLDLSSYNEQFFGPGTRLTVL.

Many counts were recorded for this clonotype. V and J are TRBV12-3 or TRBV12-4 and TRBJ2-2; maybe TRBD1 (5 bases). The V end lost 6 bases, the J end lost 5 bases, and 10 bases lay between the germline ends. The CDR3 totals 13 residues. The CDR3: CASRPDRTGELFF. DNA of the CDR3: TGTGCCAGCAGGCCTGACAGAACCGGGGAGCTGTTTTTT.

The J gene is TRBJ2-7, the V gene TRBV7-3; TRBD1 matches 9 bases. V lost 5 bases and J lost 1; bases outside the gene matches: 6. Germline CDR1 is SGHTA and CDR2 is FQGTGA. The CDR3 contains 15 residues. CDR3 sequence: CASSVTGGFSYEQYF. CDR3 coding DNA: TGTGCCAGCAGCGTCACAGGGGGCTTTTCCTACGAGCAGTACTTC.

The rearrangement joins TRBV11-2 to TRBJ1-4; possibly TRBD1 for D (6 bases). V was pared by 8 bases and J by 0 bases, with 10 bases between. Germline V gives CDR1 SGHAT, CDR2 FQNNGV. The CDR3 runs to 14 residues. DNA of the CDR3: TGTGCCAGCGGAAGGACAGCAACTAATGAAAAACTGTTTTTT. Protein product: CASGRTATNEKLFF.

This clonotype has more than one count but fewer than ten. The V and J genes are TRBV19 and TRBJ2-1; D is undetermined. Germline assignment: CDR1 LNHDA and CDR2 SQIVND (reference sequence). The germline V and J ends were trimmed by 3 bases and 3 bases, with 6 bases remaining between them. The CDR3 totals 13 residues. Here the CDR3 DNA reads TGTGCCAGTAGTATTGCGCTCTACAATGAGCAGTTCTTC. This translates into CASSIALYNEQFF. Complete variable domain (other parts from reference TRBV19 and TRBJ2-1): DGGITQSPKYLFRKEGQNVTLSCEQNLNHDAMYWYRQDPGQGLRLIYYSQIVNDFQKGDIAEGYSVSREKKESFPLTVTSAQKNPTAFYLCASSIALYNEQFFGPGTRLTVL.

This clonotype was seen many times. The rearrangement uses TRBV14 and TRBJ1-6; no firm D call. The CDR3 totals 14 residues. V lost 4 bases and J 9 bases, leaving 13 bases between the germline ends. CDR1 is SGHDN, CDR2 FVKESK, per germline. The CDR3 loop reads CASSLQLGGSPLHF. The CDR3 DNA is TGTGCCAGCAGCCTACAGCTCGGCGGTTCACCCCTCCACTTT.

This clonotype was seen repeatedly, ten times or more. In nucleotides, the CDR3 is TGTGCCAGCAGTGGAAAGAGCGGGGTATCCTACAATGAGCAGTTCTTC. This encodes CASSGKSGVSYNEQFF. V and J are TRBV2 and TRBJ2-1; 7 bases map to TRBD2. The CDR3 totals 16 residues. The V segment lost 4 bases and the J segment 1 base; nucleotides outside the gene matches: 7. Germline assignment: CDR1 SNHLY and CDR2 FYNNEI.

A word on this clonotype: A much larger clone differs by one base, so this may be a read error. The CDR3 DNA is TGTGCTAGTGGTTCGAACACGGGGACCGGGGAGCTGTTTTTT. Its protein product is CASGSNTGTGELFF. This rearrangement joins TRBV12-5 to TRBJ2-2; the D gene is possibly TRBD2 (5 bases). With 4 bases removed from V and 5 bases from J, the gap between germline ends came to 11 bases. CDR1 and CDR2 from the germline V gene are LGHNT and FRNRAP. The CDR3 has 14 amino acids. The entire variable domain, with the rest obtained from reference TRBV12-5 and TRBJ2-2, is as follows: DARVTQTPRHKVTEMGQEVTMRCQPILGHNTVFWYRQTMMQGLELLAYFRNRAPLDDSGMPKDRFSAEMPDATLATLKIQPSEPRDSAVYFCASGSNTGTGELFFGEGSRLTVL.